This TCR beta chain is from a study of cytomegalovirus exposure and HLA in healthy donors. Overall study findings and caveats: In a later analysis, at a false discovery rate of 0.05, 16,951 TCR beta sequences were associated with HLA alleles. The study listed 150 to 200 cytomegalovirus-associated TCR beta chains.

PCR amplification relied on 60 Vbeta primers (plus 13 Jbeta primers). Data came from immunoSEQ multiplex PCR; TCRdb stores just in-frame clones and leaves some out. The repertoire holds under 170,000 clones, about four fifths seen once, with 5% to 6.5% in the top ten. With respect to this clone: Its antigen remains unknown.

Germline CDR1 reads SEHNR; CDR2 reads FQNEAQ (reference sequence). This CDR3 is built from 15 residues. Trimming cost V 3 bases and J 7 bases; bases outside gene matches: 6. This TCR derives from a man in his fifties in good health and CMV-seropositive. This sequence joins TRBV7-9 and TRBJ2-1, with 10 bases aligning to TRBD1. Sequencing was done on a sample of PBMCs. Here the CDR3 reads CASSFRQGAKNEQFF. Here the CDR3 DNA reads TGTGCCAGCAGCTTTCGACAGGGGGCGAAGAATGAGCAGTTCTTC.